These T cell receptor beta chains were read from a single sample in a study of T cell changes during pregnancy in multiple sclerosis. The table came from immunoSEQ multiplex PCR; TCRdb's copy has only in-frame clones and leaves some out. This repertoire shows 41,000 or so clones, approximately 90% found once; its top ten account for under 0.8%. The specimen comprised CD4+ T cells from peripheral blood mononuclear cells, sampled in the first trimester of pregnancy. These TCRs come from a female donor with multiple sclerosis, enrolled in a pregnancy study. Both conserved end residues are part of each CDR3. A D gene is named only where the DNA matches it firmly. Some rows have no size entry. The others give once, few or many, or a class for an expanded clone.

>TRBV6-5|NA|NA|TRBJ2-3
CASSWGRGVADTQYF
TGTGCCAGCAGTTGGGGGAGGGGGGTCGCAGATACGCAGTATTTT
>TRBV7-9|TRBD1|NA|TRBJ1-2
CASSYPGTGNYGYTF
TGTGCCAGCAGCTACCCCGGGACAGGGAACTATGGCTACACCTTC
>TRBV6-5|TRBD1|medium-sized|TRBJ1-2
CASSYTRTGGTYGYTF
TGTGCCAGCAGTTACACGCGGACAGGGGGCACCTATGGCTACACCTTC
>TRBV5-4|TRBD1|NA|TRBJ2-7
CASSLGGGPYEQYF
TGTGCCAGCAGCTTGGGAGGGGGCCCCTACGAGCAGTACTTC
>TRBV5-4|TRBD2|NA|TRBJ2-1
CASSNPGTSGSVFF
TGTGCCAGCAGCAATCCTGGGACTAGCGGGAGCGTGTTCTTC
>TRBV5-4|TRBD1|NA|TRBJ2-2
CASSRDRTNTGELFF
TGTGCCAGCAGCCGGGACAGGACGAACACCGGGGAGCTGTTTTTT
>TRBV15|NA|NA|TRBJ1-2
CATSRDLARLGYTF
TGTGCCACCAGCAGAGATTTGGCCAGGCTTGGCTACACCTTC
>TRBV6-5|NA|NA|TRBJ2-7
CASSYSVGDEQYF
TGTGCCAGCAGTTACTCGGTAGGGGACGAGCAGTACTTC
>TRBV28|TRBD2|NA|TRBJ2-1
CASSPLAGTIAEQFF
TGTGCCAGCAGTCCCCTAGCGGGAACCATCGCTGAGCAGTTCTTC
>TRBV5-1|NA|NA|TRBJ2-7
CASRIGTATYEQYF
TGCGCCAGCAGAATAGGGACTGCCACCTACGAGCAGTACTTC
>TRBV5-5|NA|NA|TRBJ1-4
CASSPDSYAPNEKLFF
TGTGCCAGCAGCCCGGACAGTTACGCACCTAATGAAAAACTGTTTTTT
>TRBV7-9|TRBD2|once|TRBJ2-3
CASSPSGLAGVTQYF
TGTGCCAGCAGCCCCTCCGGACTAGCGGGAGTCACGCAGTATTTT
>TRBV5-1|TRBD2|NA|TRBJ2-3
CASSLGLAGIDTQYF
TGCGCCAGCAGCTTGGGACTAGCGGGAATTGATACGCAGTATTTT
>TRBV7-8|NA|NA|TRBJ2-7
CASSSRGLDYEQYF
TGTGCCAGCAGCTCTCGGGGACTTGACTACGAGCAGTACTTC